This entry is about one T cell receptor beta chain. The sample holds one count of this clone. The antigen this receptor binds is unknown. No much larger clone is present one base from it, and per-base qualities are unavailable. These data are taken from a study of T cell responses to AZD1222 COVID-19 vaccine (dated by TCRdb to the early 2020s). Some background on the complete study: A total of approximately 230 trial participants underwent TCR sequencing, of whom 200 to 220 received two doses of AZD1222 and some 26 received two doses of the MenACWY control vaccine. Enrollment into the trials was organized by age into subgroups of 18-55, 56-69 and 70-plus years, and those subgroups contained roughly 150, 30 and 60 TCR-sequenced participants, respectively.

The CDR3 regions of human TCRbeta chains were analyzed by immunosequencing. On the authors' methods: TCRs in the repertoires were compared against a reference library of SARS-CoV-2-specific TCRs that had been generated with the MIRA antigen-specificity platform. Breadth was defined as the fraction of unique TCRs that were SARS-CoV-2-associated, and depth was defined as the fraction of total T cells that were SARS-CoV-2-associated. Using the MIRA data, each spike-specific TCR was mapped to the spike region that the TCR reacts to and placed in a CD4 or CD8 class. Log10-transformed breadth and depth values were compared by one-way ANOVA with Sidak's multiple comparisons tests. This immuneACCESS table, as held by TCRdb, lists in-frame sequences with V and J called but not all clones. Of the missing ones, under half trace to an unresolved V gene in checked studies; the others have no known cause. Clone size and V and J calls were adopted from that table, with D and trimming inferred from the DNA. In all, the sample holds 150,000 to 200,000 clones, and 93% of those were seen once. In total, the top ten clones hold approximately 1% of the sample.

The time point label of this sample denotes: about 28 days (+/-7) after the second vaccine dose. AZD1222 recipients given second doses at about 4 weeks or at about 12 weeks were pooled, since spike-specific TCR depth and breadth were not found to differ between the two schedules. The vaccinee samples were drawn from two UK trials, COV001 and COV002, one of which was a single-blind randomized controlled phase 2/3 trial testing AZD1222 (ChAdOx1 nCoV-19) in healthy adults. For TCRbeta chain sequencing, PBMC samples from trial participants were taken at day 0 and at day 28 after the second dose. The junction carries 6 bases between V and J, which are trimmed by 0 bases and 3 bases respectively. From the cysteine up to the phenylalanine, the CDR3 has a length of 13 residues. Just CDR3 DNA is preserved here, 39 bases in frame from base 1. The germline V gene gives CDR1 as SGDLS and CDR2 as YYNGEE. Overall study results and their limits: Participants were mostly white British, with more females than males. The authors suggested clonal diversity may have been underestimated. A significant rise in spike-specific TCR breadth and depth was observed after two AZD1222 doses relative to day 0 and relative to MenACWY recipients. Only five to seven AZD1222 recipients were SARS-CoV-2 seropositive at baseline, limiting conclusions about previously exposed vaccinees. In the small 56-69-year group, the increase in depth fell short of significance, most likely because of low power. No day 14 peak-response samples were available, so repertoires were characterized only after the peak T cell response. Reportedly, close to half of the unique spike-specific TCRs recognized epitopes lying outside the regions that are mutated in the B.1.351 and B.1.1.7 variants. The vaccine-associated CD4 TCRs covered the entire spike protein, and the dominant responses fell in regions 160-218 and 743-854.

The chain links TRBV9 with TRBJ1-1, with an unclear D gene assignment. This material consisted of peripheral blood, taken 28 days after the second AZD1222 dose. The TCR comes from an adult who received the AZD1222 COVID-19 vaccine. The encoded CDR3 is CASSVGADTEAFF. The bases read TGTGCCAGCAGCGTAGGGGCGGACACTGAAGCTTTCTTT. The CDR3, completed at both ends by the reference TRBV9 and TRBJ1-1 genes, gives the full variable domain DSGVTQTPKHLITATGQRVTLRCSPRSGDLSVYWYQQSLDQGLQFLIQYYNGEERAKGNILERFSAQQFPDLHSELNLSSLELGDSALYFCASSVGADTEAFFGQGTRLTVV.